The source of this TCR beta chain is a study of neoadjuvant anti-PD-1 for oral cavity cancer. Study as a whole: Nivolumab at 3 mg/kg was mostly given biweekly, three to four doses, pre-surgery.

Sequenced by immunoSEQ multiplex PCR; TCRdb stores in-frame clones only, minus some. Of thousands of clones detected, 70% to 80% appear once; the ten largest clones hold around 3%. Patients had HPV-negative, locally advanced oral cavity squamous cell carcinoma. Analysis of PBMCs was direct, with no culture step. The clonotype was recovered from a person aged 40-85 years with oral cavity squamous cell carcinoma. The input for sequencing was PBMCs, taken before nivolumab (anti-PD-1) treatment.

The CDR3 region has the DNA TGTGCCAGCAGTTACCCTTCGGGGGTGGATACGCAGTATTTT. It specifies CASSYPSGVDTQYF. This chain connects TRBV6-6 to TRBJ2-3; possibly TRBD2 for D (6 bases). Trimming removed 2 bases at V and 6 bases at J, with 12 bases between. Germline loops: CDR1 MNHNY, CDR2 SVGAGI (reference sequence). The CDR3 extends over 14 amino acids.